This TCR beta chain was found in a study of cytomegalovirus exposure and HLA in healthy donors. 60 Vbeta and 13 Jbeta primers were used in PCR. Sequencing used immunoSEQ multiplex PCR; TCRdb keeps in-frame clones, though not all of them. The listing records roughly 220,000 clones. The CDR3 covers 14 residues. Germline CDR1 reads KGHSH; CDR2 reads LQKENI. V shed 5 bases, J shed 8 bases, and the junction held 9 bases outside the gene matches. This sequence originates from a girl aged 2-9 years in good health and CMV-seropositive. The specimen sequenced was PBMCs. The chain carries TRBV18 and TRBJ2-1, with 7 bases matching TRBD1. CDR3 DNA sequence: TGTGCCAGCTCAGCCCAGGGGGTAGGGGATGAGCAGTTCTTC. It codes for CASSAQGVGDEQFF.